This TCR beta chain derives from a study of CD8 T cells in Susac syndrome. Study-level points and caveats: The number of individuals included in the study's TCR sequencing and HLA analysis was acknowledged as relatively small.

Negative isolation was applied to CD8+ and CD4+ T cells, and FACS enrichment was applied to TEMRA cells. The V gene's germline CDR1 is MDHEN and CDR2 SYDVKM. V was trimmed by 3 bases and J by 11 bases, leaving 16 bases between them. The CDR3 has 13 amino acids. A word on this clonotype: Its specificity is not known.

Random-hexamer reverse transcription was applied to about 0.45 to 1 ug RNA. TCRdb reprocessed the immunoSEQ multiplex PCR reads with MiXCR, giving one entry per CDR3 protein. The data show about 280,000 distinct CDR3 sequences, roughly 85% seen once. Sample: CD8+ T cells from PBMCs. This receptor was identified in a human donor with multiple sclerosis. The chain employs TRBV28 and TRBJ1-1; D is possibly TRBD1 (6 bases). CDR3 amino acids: CASSFPEGVQAFF. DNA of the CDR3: TGTGCCAGCAGTTTCCCCGAGGGGGTCCAGGCTTTCTTT. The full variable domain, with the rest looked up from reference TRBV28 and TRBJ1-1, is DVKVTQSSRYLVKRTGEKVFLECVQDMDHENMFWYRQDPGLGLRLIYFSYDVKMKEKGDIPEGYSVSREKKERFSLILESASTNQTSMYLCASSFPEGVQAFFGQGTRLTVV.